This note documents a single T cell receptor beta chain sequence. No antigen is known for it. Trimming left V 1 base short and J 6 bases short, with 10 bases between. The germline V gene has CDR1 MDHEN and CDR2 SYDVKM. CDR3 length: 14 residues. In the PCR, 60 Vbeta and 13 Jbeta primers were used. Profiling relied on immunoSEQ multiplex PCR, and the TCRdb table lists in-frame clones only, not all of them. The sample carries under 200,000 clones, roughly 80% recorded once. This entry belongs to a study of cytomegalovirus exposure and HLA in healthy donors. Study findings and constraints: TCR beta sequences reportedly predicted the HLA-A and HLA-B alleles of most subjects accurately. CMV serostatus stood as the only immune exposure information on hand. Most CMV-associated TCR beta chains appeared HLA-restricted in a later analysis.

This chain links TRBV28 with TRBJ1-5; TRBD1 might be the D (5 bases). Sequenced sample: PBMCs. This receptor was identified in a young woman in good health and CMV-seronegative. The CDR3, as DNA: TGTGCCAGCAGTTTATTGCAGGGCGGTCAGCCCCAGCATTTT. Translation gives CASSLLQGGQPQHF.